This T cell receptor (beta chain) was recorded in a study of shared clonotypes between healthy human individuals. Study summary: Every donor yielded three CD4 naive, three CD4 memory, two CD8 naive and one CD8 memory plate. Overall study findings and caveats: Non-shared clonotypes showed lower generation probabilities than clonotypes common to all four donors.

Deep-level settings were used for running the assay. The table came from immunoSEQ multiplex PCR; TCRdb's copy has only in-frame clones and leaves some out. The sample includes 1.5 million to 2.5 million clones, about 95% seen only once; the top ten take around 1.2%. Positively selected for CCR7, the CD45RO-negative cells used as naive CD8 cells excluded terminally differentiated effector memory CD45RA+ cells. As concerns this clone: Its antigen is undetermined.

The CDR3 consists of 15 residues. In germline, CDR1 is LNHDA, CDR2 SQIVND (reference sequence). The germline V and J ends were trimmed by 5 bases and 3 bases, with 16 bases remaining between them. The receptor was isolated from a man aged 18 to 30 in good health. Specimen: naive CD8+ T cells sorted from blood. V and J are TRBV19 and TRBJ2-5; maybe TRBD2 (6 bases). CDR3 sequence reads: CASSLGTLRKETQYF. The CDR3 DNA is TGTGCCAGTAGTCTCGGGACTCTCCGAAAAGAGACCCAGTACTTC.